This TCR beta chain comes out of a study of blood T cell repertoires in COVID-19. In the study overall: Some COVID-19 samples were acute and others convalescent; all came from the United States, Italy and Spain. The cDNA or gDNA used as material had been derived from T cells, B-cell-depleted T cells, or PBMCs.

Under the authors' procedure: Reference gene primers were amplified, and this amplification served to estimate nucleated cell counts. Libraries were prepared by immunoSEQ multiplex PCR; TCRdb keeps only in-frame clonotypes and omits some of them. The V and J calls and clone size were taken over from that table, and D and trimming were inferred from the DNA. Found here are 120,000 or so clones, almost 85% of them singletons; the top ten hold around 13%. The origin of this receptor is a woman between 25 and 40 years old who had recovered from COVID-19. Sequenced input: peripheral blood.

The DNA for the CDR3 is TGTGCCAGTAGTAGTCCACGTGCAGCGGGAGGTTACGAGCAGTACTTC. It encodes CASSSPRAAGGYEQYF. The rearrangement uses TRBV19 and TRBJ2-7; 9 nucleotides line up with TRBD2. CDR1 is LNHDA and CDR2 is SQIVND in the germline V gene (reference sequence). This CDR3 comprises 16 residues. V lost 4 bases and J lost 4; bases outside the gene matches: 11.